The following is a T cell receptor (beta chain) sequence with its context. Its antigen remains unidentified. Repertoires were generated with immunoSEQ multiplex PCR, while TCRdb's copy carries only in-frame clones and drops some. In the table there are around 70,000 clones, approximately 95% of which are singletons. The thymus was resected at corrective cardiac surgery. The people who donated were healthy Finnish babies having corrective surgery for congenital heart defects. The source of the sample is a study of human thymus T cells. The CDR3 spans 13 residues. Trimming stripped 5 bases from V and 5 bases from J, with 13 bases between. CDR1 and CDR2 (germline): SGHRS, YFSETQ. Study-level points and caveats: Thymic repertoires of unrelated individuals were reported in related research to overlap highly. Thymic and blood repertoires appeared to show biased V and J gene usage.

This rearrangement joins TRBV5-1 to TRBJ1-1; tentatively, D is TRBD1 (5 bases). Sequencing was done on a sample of thymus tissue. The sequence came from a girl under three years old with a congenital heart defect but otherwise immunologically healthy. CDR3 residues: CASRHMGGTEAFF. DNA of the CDR3: TGCGCCAGCAGACACATGGGGGGGACTGAAGCTTTCTTT. The whole variable domain, remainder taken from reference TRBV5-1 and TRBJ1-1, is KAGVTQTPRYLIKTRGQQVTLSCSPISGHRSVSWYQQTPGQGLQFLFEYFSETQRNKGNFPGRFSGRQFSNSRSEMNVSTLELGDSALYLCASRHMGGTEAFFGQGTRLTVV.